The rows below give T cell receptor beta chains drawn from one sample of a study of blood T cells in healthy people across ages. TCRdb processed the 5' RACE reads anew with MiXCR; each CDR3 protein has one entry. The profile shows 1,100,000 or so distinct CDR3 sequences, 35% to 50% of them singletons. Material for sequencing was blood. These receptors were obtained from a woman in her sixties or seventies in good health. Both conserved end residues are part of each CDR3. Fields, in order: clone size, J gene, D gene, V gene, CDR3 protein, CDR3 DNA. D genes are given only for firm matches. The size of a clone is reported for some rows only, either as once, few or many, or as a class for expanded clones.

abundance: -; j_gene: TRBJ1-1; d_gene: -; v_gene: TRBV27; CDR3aa: CASSFIGDTEAFF; CDR3nt: TGTGCCAGCAGTTTCATTGGGGACACTGAAGCTTTCTTT
abundance: few; j_gene: TRBJ2-3; d_gene: -; v_gene: TRBV20-1; CDR3aa: CSARKTGRFTDTQYF; CDR3nt: TGCAGTGCTAGAAAGACAGGGAGGTTCACAGATACGCAGTATTTT
abundance: -; j_gene: TRBJ1-6; d_gene: -; v_gene: TRBV7-8; CDR3aa: CASSPDSTPLHF; CDR3nt: TGTGCCAGCAGCCCCGACTCAACCCCCCTCCACTTT
abundance: -; j_gene: TRBJ2-1; d_gene: -; v_gene: TRBV2; CDR3aa: CASSEEEGDEQFF; CDR3nt: TGTGCCAGCAGTGAAGAGGAGGGCGATGAGCAGTTCTTC
abundance: few; j_gene: TRBJ2-6; d_gene: -; v_gene: TRBV5-1; CDR3aa: CASSDTGTGANVLTF; CDR3nt: TGCGCCAGCAGTGATACAGGGACCGGGGCCAACGTCCTGACTTTC
abundance: few; j_gene: TRBJ2-7; d_gene: -; v_gene: TRBV7-9; CDR3aa: CASSRANYEQYF; CDR3nt: TGTGCCAGCAGCCGAGCCAACTACGAGCAGTACTTC
abundance: few; j_gene: TRBJ2-3; d_gene: -; v_gene: TRBV4-1; CDR3aa: CASSAQPGTTDTQYF; CDR3nt: TGCGCCAGCAGCGCTCAGCCCGGGACCACAGATACGCAGTATTTT
abundance: -; j_gene: TRBJ1-2; d_gene: TRBD1; v_gene: TRBV11-2; CDR3aa: CASSLERQGYGYTF; CDR3nt: TGTGCCAGCAGCTTAGAGAGACAGGGCTATGGCTACACCTTC
abundance: -; j_gene: TRBJ1-5; d_gene: -; v_gene: TRBV4-2; CDR3aa: CASSQPGNLNQPQHF; CDR3nt: TGTGCCAGCAGCCAGCCGGGGAACCTCAATCAGCCCCAGCATTTT
abundance: few; j_gene: TRBJ1-5; d_gene: -; v_gene: TRBV27; CDR3aa: CASSFGRQDQPQHF; CDR3nt: TGTGCCAGCAGTTTCGGCCGGCAAGATCAGCCCCAGCATTTT
abundance: -; j_gene: TRBJ1-2; d_gene: TRBD1; v_gene: TRBV28; CDR3aa: CASSPTGGGVDGYTF; CDR3nt: TGTGCCAGCAGTCCTACAGGGGGCGGAGTGGATGGCTACACCTTC
abundance: -; j_gene: TRBJ2-7; d_gene: TRBD2; v_gene: TRBV11-2; CDR3aa: CASSFFRLAGDNEQYF; CDR3nt: TGTGCCAGCAGCTTTTTCCGACTAGCGGGGGACAATGAGCAGTACTTC
abundance: many; j_gene: TRBJ2-1; d_gene: TRBD1; v_gene: TRBV15; CDR3aa: CATSQGATGSFEQFF; CDR3nt: TGTGCCACCAGCCAGGGGGCGACAGGGTCGTTTGAGCAGTTCTTC
abundance: -; j_gene: TRBJ2-7; d_gene: TRBD1; v_gene: TRBV29-1; CDR3aa: CSVSTGVPYEQYF; CDR3nt: TGCAGCGTTTCGACAGGGGTTCCGTACGAGCAGTACTTC
abundance: -; j_gene: TRBJ1-5; d_gene: -; v_gene: TRBV12-3/TRBV12-4; CDR3aa: CASSRGGGYGNQPQHF; CDR3nt: TGTGCCAGCAGTCGTGGGGGGGGATATGGCAATCAGCCCCAGCATTTT
abundance: -; j_gene: TRBJ1-5; d_gene: -; v_gene: TRBV27; CDR3aa: CASSFLQDRGQPQHF; CDR3nt: TGTGCCAGCAGTTTCTTACAGGACCGGGGTCAGCCCCAGCATTTT
abundance: -; j_gene: TRBJ2-7; d_gene: -; v_gene: TRBV28; CDR3aa: CASHSFYEQYF; CDR3nt: TGTGCCAGCCATAGCTTCTACGAGCAGTACTTC
abundance: -; j_gene: TRBJ2-5; d_gene: -; v_gene: TRBV29-1; CDR3aa: CSVVGVVETQYF; CDR3nt: TGCAGCGTTGTGGGGGTTGTGGAGACCCAGTACTTC
abundance: -; j_gene: TRBJ1-4; d_gene: TRBD1; v_gene: TRBV6-5; CDR3aa: CASSYSKGDSNEKLFF; CDR3nt: TGTGCCAGCAGTTACTCGAAGGGGGACAGTAATGAAAAACTGTTTTTT
abundance: -; j_gene: TRBJ2-5; d_gene: -; v_gene: TRBV6-7; CDR3aa: CAGSSGQETQYF; CDR3nt: TGTGCCGGCAGTTCAGGACAGGAGACCCAGTACTTC
abundance: -; j_gene: TRBJ1-6; d_gene: TRBD1; v_gene: TRBV6-1; CDR3aa: CASGLTGGVSPLHF; CDR3nt: TGTGCCAGCGGTCTTACAGGGGGTGTTTCACCCCTCCACTTT
abundance: few; j_gene: TRBJ2-1; d_gene: -; v_gene: TRBV5-1; CDR3aa: CASSLGTVSSYNEQFF; CDR3nt: TGCGCCAGCAGCTTGGGGACGGTGAGCTCCTACAATGAGCAGTTCTTC
abundance: -; j_gene: TRBJ2-7; d_gene: -; v_gene: TRBV18; CDR3aa: CASSPPGRGGNEQYF; CDR3nt: TGTGCCAGCTCACCCCCGGGGCGGGGTGGCAATGAGCAGTACTTC
abundance: -; j_gene: TRBJ1-2; d_gene: -; v_gene: TRBV2; CDR3aa: CASSNADNGYTF; CDR3nt: TGTGCCAGCAGTAATGCCGACAATGGCTACACCTTC
abundance: -; j_gene: TRBJ2-3; d_gene: -; v_gene: TRBV3-1; CDR3aa: CASSQDWRESTDTQYF; CDR3nt: TGTGCCAGCAGCCAAGATTGGCGGGAATCCACAGATACGCAGTATTTT
abundance: -; j_gene: TRBJ2-3; d_gene: -; v_gene: TRBV3-1; CDR3aa: CASSRRDATDTQYF; CDR3nt: TGTGCCAGCAGCCGACGCGACGCCACAGATACGCAGTATTTT
abundance: -; j_gene: TRBJ2-7; d_gene: -; v_gene: TRBV4-2; CDR3aa: CASGQDPSTGTPGEQYF; CDR3nt: TGTGCCAGCGGCCAAGATCCTTCGACAGGAACTCCCGGCGAGCAGTACTTC
abundance: -; j_gene: TRBJ2-7; d_gene: TRBD2; v_gene: TRBV15; CDR3aa: CATSRTEREYEQYF; CDR3nt: TGTGCCACCAGCAGGACCGAGCGGGAGTACGAGCAGTACTTC
abundance: few; j_gene: TRBJ2-7; d_gene: -; v_gene: TRBV3-1; CDR3aa: CASSSESGQNIYEQYF; CDR3nt: TGTGCCAGCAGCTCGGAATCCGGACAAAACATCTACGAGCAGTACTTC
abundance: -; j_gene: TRBJ2-5; d_gene: TRBD2; v_gene: TRBV20-1; CDR3aa: CSAKRTSGSETQYF; CDR3nt: TGCAGTGCTAAAAGGACTAGCGGGAGTGAGACCCAGTACTTC
abundance: few; j_gene: TRBJ1-5; d_gene: TRBD1; v_gene: TRBV6-1; CDR3aa: CASSVVTGGSNQPQHF; CDR3nt: TGTGCCAGCAGTGTTGTAACAGGGGGTAGCAATCAGCCCCAGCATTTT
abundance: -; j_gene: TRBJ2-4; d_gene: TRBD1; v_gene: TRBV6-1; CDR3aa: CASSDNRGNWAKNIQYF; CDR3nt: TGTGCCAGCAGTGACAACAGGGGGAATTGGGCCAAAAACATTCAGTACTTC
abundance: few; j_gene: TRBJ1-2; d_gene: TRBD1; v_gene: TRBV29-1; CDR3aa: CSVEKTGTYGYTF; CDR3nt: TGCAGCGTGGAAAAGACAGGGACCTATGGCTACACCTTC
abundance: few; j_gene: TRBJ2-1; d_gene: TRBD2; v_gene: TRBV6-5; CDR3aa: CASSYSAAGGYNEQFF; CDR3nt: TGTGCCAGCAGTTACTCGGCGGCGGGGGGATACAATGAGCAGTTCTTC
abundance: few; j_gene: TRBJ1-6; d_gene: -; v_gene: TRBV20-1; CDR3aa: CSAREATANNSPLHF; CDR3nt: TGCAGTGCTAGAGAGGCAACAGCTAATAATTCACCCCTCCACTTT
abundance: once; j_gene: TRBJ2-1; d_gene: TRBD1; v_gene: TRBV9; CDR3aa: CASRKGTADNEQFF; CDR3nt: TGTGCCAGCAGGAAAGGGACAGCGGACAATGAGCAGTTCTTC
abundance: -; j_gene: TRBJ2-1; d_gene: -; v_gene: TRBV20-1; CDR3aa: CSAVYNEQFF; CDR3nt: TGCAGTGCTGTATACAATGAGCAGTTCTTC
abundance: few; j_gene: TRBJ1-6; d_gene: TRBD1; v_gene: TRBV12-3/TRBV12-4; CDR3aa: CASSLTGAYNSPLHF; CDR3nt: TGTGCCAGCAGTTTGACAGGGGCCTATAATTCACCCCTCCACTTT
abundance: -; j_gene: TRBJ2-6; d_gene: -; v_gene: TRBV11-2; CDR3aa: CASSLGGRGANVLTF; CDR3nt: TGTGCCAGCAGCTTAGGCGGCCGTGGGGCCAACGTCCTGACTTTC
abundance: -; j_gene: TRBJ1-6; d_gene: -; v_gene: TRBV14; CDR3aa: CASSSTQGGNSPLHF; CDR3nt: TGTGCCAGCAGCTCGACACAAGGGGGAAATTCACCCCTCCACTTT
abundance: -; j_gene: TRBJ1-5; d_gene: -; v_gene: TRBV29-1; CDR3aa: CSTRESSNQPQHF; CDR3nt: TGCAGCACGAGGGAGTCTAGCAATCAGCCCCAGCATTTT
abundance: -; j_gene: TRBJ1-6; d_gene: -; v_gene: TRBV27; CDR3aa: CASSFPDSPLHF; CDR3nt: TGTGCCAGCAGTTTCCCAGATTCACCCCTCCACTTT
abundance: few; j_gene: TRBJ2-1; d_gene: TRBD2; v_gene: TRBV20-1; CDR3aa: CSARDLTSGINEQFF; CDR3nt: TGCAGTGCTAGAGATCTAACTAGCGGGATCAATGAGCAGTTCTTC
abundance: -; j_gene: TRBJ2-1; d_gene: TRBD2; v_gene: TRBV29-1; CDR3aa: CSADRLADNEQFF; CDR3nt: TGCAGCGCCGACCGACTAGCGGACAATGAGCAGTTCTTC
abundance: few; j_gene: TRBJ1-2; d_gene: -; v_gene: TRBV9; CDR3aa: CASSSGGLASGYTF; CDR3nt: TGTGCCAGCAGCTCAGGTGGCCTCGCGAGTGGCTACACCTTC
abundance: -; j_gene: TRBJ2-7; d_gene: -; v_gene: TRBV28; CDR3aa: CASSFPPGYEQYF; CDR3nt: TGTGCCAGCAGTTTTCCCCCCGGGTACGAGCAGTACTTC
abundance: many; j_gene: TRBJ2-7; d_gene: -; v_gene: TRBV11-2; CDR3aa: CATPGPRGYEQYF; CDR3nt: TGTGCCACCCCGGGGCCGAGGGGCTACGAGCAGTACTTC
abundance: -; j_gene: TRBJ2-7; d_gene: -; v_gene: TRBV5-1; CDR3aa: CASSYDAYEQYF; CDR3nt: TGCGCCAGCAGCTATGACGCCTACGAGCAGTACTTC
abundance: -; j_gene: TRBJ2-1; d_gene: TRBD2; v_gene: TRBV25-1; CDR3aa: CASLAASDNEQFF; CDR3nt: TGTGCCAGCCTAGCGGCTTCCGACAATGAGCAGTTCTTC
abundance: few; j_gene: TRBJ2-1; d_gene: TRBD2; v_gene: TRBV27; CDR3aa: CASSPLAGRFNEQFF; CDR3nt: TGTGCCAGCAGCCCCCTAGCGGGGAGGTTTAATGAGCAGTTCTTC
abundance: few; j_gene: TRBJ1-2; d_gene: -; v_gene: TRBV12-3/TRBV12-4; CDR3aa: CASSPGGGVGYTF; CDR3nt: TGTGCCAGCAGTCCCGGGGGGGGAGTTGGCTACACCTTC
abundance: -; j_gene: TRBJ2-7; d_gene: TRBD2; v_gene: TRBV9; CDR3aa: CASSVGGRRDEQYF; CDR3nt: TGTGCCAGCAGCGTAGGCGGGAGAAGGGACGAGCAGTACTTC
abundance: -; j_gene: TRBJ2-2; d_gene: -; v_gene: TRBV29-1; CDR3aa: CSVIQGRGAGELFF; CDR3nt: TGCAGCGTTATACAAGGGCGAGGGGCCGGGGAGCTGTTTTTT
abundance: -; j_gene: TRBJ1-4; d_gene: TRBD1; v_gene: TRBV29-1; CDR3aa: CSAGQVNEKLFF; CDR3nt: TGCAGCGCGGGACAGGTTAATGAAAAACTGTTTTTT